A selection of T cell receptor beta chains follows, all from one sample in a study of radiation and T cells in renal cell carcinoma. Data came from immunoSEQ multiplex PCR; TCRdb stores just in-frame clones and leaves some out. This table has about 86,000 clones, around four fifths appearing once. The specimen comprised blood, sampled from a patient whose treatment included radiotherapy and nephrectomy. Source of these receptors: a man in his fifties with renal cell carcinoma. Both conserved end residues are part of each CDR3. Each record gives: CDR3 DNA, CDR3 protein, D gene, V gene, clone size, J gene. The D gene is left open where the match is weak. The size of a clone is reported for some rows only, either as once, few or many, or as a class for expanded clones.

CDR3 DNA: TGTGCCAGTAGCCGGGACCCCACAGATACGCAGTATTTT
CDR3 protein: CASSRDPTDTQYF
D gene: -
V gene: TRBV19
clone size: -
J gene: TRBJ2-3

CDR3 DNA: TGCAGCGCCCTAGCCCTAATGAACACTGAAGCTTTCTTT
CDR3 protein: CSALALMNTEAFF
D gene: -
V gene: TRBV29-1
clone size: -
J gene: TRBJ1-1

CDR3 DNA: TGTGCCAGCAGTGCTAGCGGGGGTACAGATACGCAGTATTTT
CDR3 protein: CASSASGGTDTQYF
D gene: TRBD2
V gene: TRBV6-1
clone size: -
J gene: TRBJ2-3

CDR3 DNA: TGTGCCAGCAACATGGGACAGTTATACAATGAGCAGTTCTTC
CDR3 protein: CASNMGQLYNEQFF
D gene: TRBD1
V gene: TRBV19
clone size: -
J gene: TRBJ2-1

CDR3 DNA: TGTGCCAGCTCACCAGAAAGCAACAATCAGCCCCAGCATTTT
CDR3 protein: CASSPESNNQPQHF
D gene: -
V gene: TRBV18
clone size: -
J gene: TRBJ1-5

CDR3 DNA: TGTGCCAGCAGCTTAGTCGGCGGGACTAGCGGGAGGGCCTACAATGAGCAGTTCTTC
CDR3 protein: CASSLVGGTSGRAYNEQFF
D gene: TRBD2
V gene: TRBV7-8
clone size: -
J gene: TRBJ2-1

CDR3 DNA: TGTGCCAGCTCACCGTTGGAGGGTGGATACGAGCAGTACTTC
CDR3 protein: CASSPLEGGYEQYF
D gene: -
V gene: TRBV18
clone size: -
J gene: TRBJ2-7

CDR3 DNA: TGCAGCGTTGTAGGGGCAGGGGGCAATCAGCCCCAGCATTTT
CDR3 protein: CSVVGAGGNQPQHF
D gene: -
V gene: TRBV29-1
clone size: -
J gene: TRBJ1-5

CDR3 DNA: TGTGCCAGCAGTGAATTTAGGGACCCGATGGATACGCAGTATTTT
CDR3 protein: CASSEFRDPMDTQYF
D gene: -
V gene: TRBV2
clone size: -
J gene: TRBJ2-3

CDR3 DNA: TGTGCCAGCTCACCGGCGGAGAACACTGAAGCTTTCTTT
CDR3 protein: CASSPAENTEAFF
D gene: -
V gene: TRBV18
clone size: -
J gene: TRBJ1-1

CDR3 DNA: TGTGCCAGCACCGAGAGAACAGGGAGAGTAACTGAAGCTTTCTTT
CDR3 protein: CASTERTGRVTEAFF
D gene: -
V gene: TRBV28
clone size: -
J gene: TRBJ1-1

CDR3 DNA: TGTGCCAGCAGCGCCGGGGGGGCAAGCTCCTACGAGCAGTACTTC
CDR3 protein: CASSAGGASSYEQYF
D gene: TRBD2
V gene: TRBV9
clone size: -
J gene: TRBJ2-7

CDR3 DNA: TGTGCCAGCAGCCCGCCTTTGGGACAGGGGGCTCGTTCGGCCCTCCACTTT
CDR3 protein: CASSPPLGQGARSALHF
D gene: TRBD1
V gene: TRBV28
clone size: few
J gene: TRBJ1-6

CDR3 DNA: TGTGCCAGCAGCTTAAATGCAGCGAACACTGAAGCTTTCTTT
CDR3 protein: CASSLNAANTEAFF
D gene: -
V gene: TRBV7-2
clone size: -
J gene: TRBJ1-1

CDR3 DNA: TGTGCCAGCAGCTGGGGCGCGGAGCAGTACTTC
CDR3 protein: CASSWGAEQYF
D gene: -
V gene: TRBV7-8
clone size: -
J gene: TRBJ2-7

CDR3 DNA: TGTGCCAGCAGTCCCCCCGGTAAATATGGCTACACCTTC
CDR3 protein: CASSPPGKYGYTF
D gene: -
V gene: TRBV28
clone size: -
J gene: TRBJ1-2

CDR3 DNA: TGCAGCGTTGAAGATCCGCAGTATCCAGATACGCAGTATTTT
CDR3 protein: CSVEDPQYPDTQYF
D gene: -
V gene: TRBV29-1
clone size: -
J gene: TRBJ2-3

CDR3 DNA: TGCGCCAGCAGCCAAGGGCAGACAGTGGGAGAGACCCAGTACTTC
CDR3 protein: CASSQGQTVGETQYF
D gene: -
V gene: TRBV4-3
clone size: -
J gene: TRBJ2-5

CDR3 DNA: TGCGCCAGCAGCCTCACGCTGCGGGGGGGCACAGATACGCAGTATTTT
CDR3 protein: CASSLTLRGGTDTQYF
D gene: TRBD2
V gene: TRBV4-1
clone size: -
J gene: TRBJ2-3

CDR3 DNA: TGTGCCAGCAGCCCGAGACTAGTCCACGAGCAGTACTTC
CDR3 protein: CASSPRLVHEQYF
D gene: -
V gene: TRBV7-8
clone size: few
J gene: TRBJ2-7

CDR3 DNA: TGTGCCAGCAGTGAGTTCGTAGCGGGAACACGGGAGCAGTTCTTC
CDR3 protein: CASSEFVAGTREQFF
D gene: TRBD2
V gene: TRBV6-4
clone size: -
J gene: TRBJ2-1

CDR3 DNA: TGTGCCAGCAGCTTAGTTACAGGGAGCACAGATACGCAGTATTTT
CDR3 protein: CASSLVTGSTDTQYF
D gene: -
V gene: TRBV11-2
clone size: -
J gene: TRBJ2-3

CDR3 DNA: TGTGCCAGCAGCTTGCCCCTCCTCTTC
CDR3 protein: CASSLPLLF
D gene: -
V gene: TRBV7-9
clone size: -
J gene: TRBJ2-1

CDR3 DNA: TGCGCCAGCAGCTTGGGGCTAGCGGGGGCGGATGAGCAGTTCTTC
CDR3 protein: CASSLGLAGADEQFF
D gene: TRBD2
V gene: TRBV5-1
clone size: -
J gene: TRBJ2-1

CDR3 DNA: TGTGCCAGCAGTGTGCAGGGGCCGAACACTGAAGCTTTCTTT
CDR3 protein: CASSVQGPNTEAFF
D gene: -
V gene: TRBV2
clone size: -
J gene: TRBJ1-1

CDR3 DNA: TGTGCCAGCAGCTTTAGCGGGATCGTTGACGATGAGCAGTTCTTC
CDR3 protein: CASSFSGIVDDEQFF
D gene: TRBD2
V gene: TRBV11-2
clone size: -
J gene: TRBJ2-1

CDR3 DNA: TGTGCCTGGAGCGCGGCCGGGCCCCAGCATTTT
CDR3 protein: CAWSAAGPQHF
D gene: -
V gene: TRBV30
clone size: -
J gene: TRBJ1-5

CDR3 DNA: TGTGCCAGCAGTTACTCTGGGACAGGAGAGGAAAAACTGTTTTTT
CDR3 protein: CASSYSGTGEEKLFF
D gene: TRBD1
V gene: TRBV6-5
clone size: once
J gene: TRBJ1-4

CDR3 DNA: TGTGCCAGCAGCTTGGGTGGGACAGAAGAGACCCAGTACTTC
CDR3 protein: CASSLGGTEETQYF
D gene: TRBD1
V gene: TRBV5-4
clone size: -
J gene: TRBJ2-5

CDR3 DNA: TGCAGCGTTCACGGCAATGAGCAGTTCTTC
CDR3 protein: CSVHGNEQFF
D gene: -
V gene: TRBV29-1
clone size: -
J gene: TRBJ2-1

CDR3 DNA: TGTGCCAGCAGCGTTATACTAGCGGGGGGAGAGACCCAGTACTTC
CDR3 protein: CASSVILAGGETQYF
D gene: TRBD2
V gene: TRBV7-9
clone size: -
J gene: TRBJ2-5